The source of this T cell receptor beta chain is a study of blood T cell repertoires in COVID-19. At the level of the study: The origin of the acute and convalescent COVID-19 samples was the United States, Italy and Spain. From T cells, B-cell-depleted T cells, or PBMCs came the material, which was cDNA or gDNA.

Source study methods: By means of reference gene primer amplification, nucleated cell counts were estimated. Some clones are missing from TCRdb's copy, which holds only in-frame ones; the method was immunoSEQ multiplex PCR. The V and J calls and the clone size are those of that table, but D and trimming were determined from the DNA. The sample yields roughly 100,000 clones, almost 90% seen once. The sequencing input was peripheral blood. This clonotype originated in a human donor in a cohort sampled during active COVID-19.

The CDR3 DNA sequence: TGTGCCAGCAGTCCCGACTGGAGGGAAGAGACCCAGTACTTC. This sequence encodes CASSPDWREETQYF. The chain is built from TRBV28 and TRBJ2-5; D may be TRBD2 (6 bases). The CDR3 sequence is 14 residues long. V lost 5 bases and J 3 bases, leaving 13 bases between the germline ends. Germline CDR1 and CDR2: MDHEN and SYDVKM.